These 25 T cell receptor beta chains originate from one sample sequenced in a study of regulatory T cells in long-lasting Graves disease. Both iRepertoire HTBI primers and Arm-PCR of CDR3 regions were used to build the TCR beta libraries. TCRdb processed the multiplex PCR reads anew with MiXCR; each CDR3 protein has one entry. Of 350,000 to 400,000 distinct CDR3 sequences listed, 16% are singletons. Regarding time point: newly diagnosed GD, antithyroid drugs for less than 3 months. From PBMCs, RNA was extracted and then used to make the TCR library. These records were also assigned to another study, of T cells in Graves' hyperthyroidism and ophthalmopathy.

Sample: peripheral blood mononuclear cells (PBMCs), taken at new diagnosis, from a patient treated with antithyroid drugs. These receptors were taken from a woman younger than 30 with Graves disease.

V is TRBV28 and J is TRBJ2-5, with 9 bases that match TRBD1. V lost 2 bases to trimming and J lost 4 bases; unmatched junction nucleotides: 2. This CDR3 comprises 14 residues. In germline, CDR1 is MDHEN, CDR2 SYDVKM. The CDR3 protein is CASSLTGGGETQYF. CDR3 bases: TGTGCCAGCAGTTTAACAGGGGGCGGAGAGACCCAGTACTTC.

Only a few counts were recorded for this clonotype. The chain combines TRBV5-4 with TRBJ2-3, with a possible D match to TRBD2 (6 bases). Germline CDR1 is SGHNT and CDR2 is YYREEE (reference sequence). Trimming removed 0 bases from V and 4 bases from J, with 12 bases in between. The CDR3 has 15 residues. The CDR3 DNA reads TGTGCCAGCAGCTTGGACGGGAGTGTTTCAGATACGCAGTATTTT. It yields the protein CASSLDGSVSDTQYF.

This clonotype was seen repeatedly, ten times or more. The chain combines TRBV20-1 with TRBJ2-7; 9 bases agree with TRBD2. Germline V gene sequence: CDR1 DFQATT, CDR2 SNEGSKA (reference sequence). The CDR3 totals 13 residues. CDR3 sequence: CRGCMTSGYEQYF. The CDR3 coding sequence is TGCAGGGGTTGTATGACTAGCGGTTACGAGCAGTACTTC.

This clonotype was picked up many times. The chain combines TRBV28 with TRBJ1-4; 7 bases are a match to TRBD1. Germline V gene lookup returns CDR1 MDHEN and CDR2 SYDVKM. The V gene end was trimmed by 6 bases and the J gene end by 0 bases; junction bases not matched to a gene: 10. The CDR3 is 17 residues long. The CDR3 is CASRTTHGTATNEKLFF. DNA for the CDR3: TGTGCCAGCAGGACAACCCACGGGACAGCAACTAATGAAAAACTGTTTTTT.

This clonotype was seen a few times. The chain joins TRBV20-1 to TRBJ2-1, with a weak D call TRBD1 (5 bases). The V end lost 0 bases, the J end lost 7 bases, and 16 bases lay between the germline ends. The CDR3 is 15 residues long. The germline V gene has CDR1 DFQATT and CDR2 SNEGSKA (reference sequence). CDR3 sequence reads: CSARDPTVGRNEQFF. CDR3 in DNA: TGCAGTGCTAGAGATCCGACAGTCGGTAGAAATGAGCAGTTCTTC.

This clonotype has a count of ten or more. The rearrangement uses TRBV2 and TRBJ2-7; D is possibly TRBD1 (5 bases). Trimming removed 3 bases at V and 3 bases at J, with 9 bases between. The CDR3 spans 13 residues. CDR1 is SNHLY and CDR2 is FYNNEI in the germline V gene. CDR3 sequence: CASSDSGNYEQYF. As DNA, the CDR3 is TGTGCCAGCAGTGATTCAGGGAACTACGAGCAGTACTTC.

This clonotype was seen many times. The CDR3 nucleotides read TGCAGTGCTAGAGGCCGGGACTTCTCCTACGAGCAGTACTTC. This codes for CSARGRDFSYEQYF. The V call is TRBV20-1, the J call TRBJ2-7; D is perhaps TRBD2 (6 bases). CDR1 and CDR2 from the germline V gene are DFQATT and SNEGSKA (reference sequence). CDR3 length: 14 amino acids. V dropped 1 base and J dropped 0 bases, with 10 bases sitting between them.

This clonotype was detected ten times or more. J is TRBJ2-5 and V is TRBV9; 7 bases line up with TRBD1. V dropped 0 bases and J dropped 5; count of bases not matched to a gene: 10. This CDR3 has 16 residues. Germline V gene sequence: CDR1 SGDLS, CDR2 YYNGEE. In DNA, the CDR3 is TGTGCCAGCAGCGTAGCCCCCTCGACAGGGCGTGAGACCCAGTACTTC. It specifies CASSVAPSTGRETQYF.

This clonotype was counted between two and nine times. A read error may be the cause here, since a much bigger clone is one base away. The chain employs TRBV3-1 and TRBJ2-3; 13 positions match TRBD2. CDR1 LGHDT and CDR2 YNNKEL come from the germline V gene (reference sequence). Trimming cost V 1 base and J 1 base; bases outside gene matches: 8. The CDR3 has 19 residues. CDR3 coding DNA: TGTGCCAGCAGCCAAGCGTCGAGACTAGCGGGGGGAGGCACAGATACGCAGTATTTT. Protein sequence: CASSQASRLAGGGTDTQYF.

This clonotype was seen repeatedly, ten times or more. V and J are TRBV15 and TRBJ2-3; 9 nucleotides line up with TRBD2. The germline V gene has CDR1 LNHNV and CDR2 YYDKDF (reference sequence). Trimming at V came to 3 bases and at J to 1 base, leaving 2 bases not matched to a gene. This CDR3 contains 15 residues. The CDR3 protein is CATSSKREGTDTQYF. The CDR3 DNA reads TGTGCCACCAGCAGTAAGCGGGAGGGCACAGATACGCAGTATTTT.

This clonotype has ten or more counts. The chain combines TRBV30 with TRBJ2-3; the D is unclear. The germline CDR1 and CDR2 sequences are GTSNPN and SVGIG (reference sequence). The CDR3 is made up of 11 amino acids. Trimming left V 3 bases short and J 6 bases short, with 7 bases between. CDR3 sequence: CAWSPADTQYF. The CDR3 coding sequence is TGTGCCTGGAGCCCAGCCGATACGCAGTATTTT.

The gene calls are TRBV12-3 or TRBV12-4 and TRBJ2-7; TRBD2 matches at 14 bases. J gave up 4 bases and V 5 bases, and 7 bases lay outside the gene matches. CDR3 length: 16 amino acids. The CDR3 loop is CASSNSGLAGGYEQYF. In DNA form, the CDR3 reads TGTGCCAGCAGTAACTCCGGACTAGCGGGAGGATACGAGCAGTACTTC.

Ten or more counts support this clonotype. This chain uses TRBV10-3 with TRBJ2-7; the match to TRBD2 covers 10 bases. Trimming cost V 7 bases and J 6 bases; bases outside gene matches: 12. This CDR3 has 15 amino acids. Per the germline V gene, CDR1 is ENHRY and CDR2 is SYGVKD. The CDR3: CAITQVSGRVREQYF. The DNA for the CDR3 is TGTGCCATCACCCAAGTGAGCGGGAGGGTTCGCGAGCAGTACTTC.

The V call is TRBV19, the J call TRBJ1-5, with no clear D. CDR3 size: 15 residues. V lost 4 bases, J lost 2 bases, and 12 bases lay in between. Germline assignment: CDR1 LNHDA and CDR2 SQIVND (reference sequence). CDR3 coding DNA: TGTGCCAGTAGTACCAATTACAGACGCAATCAGCCCCAGCATTTT. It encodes CASSTNYRRNQPQHF.

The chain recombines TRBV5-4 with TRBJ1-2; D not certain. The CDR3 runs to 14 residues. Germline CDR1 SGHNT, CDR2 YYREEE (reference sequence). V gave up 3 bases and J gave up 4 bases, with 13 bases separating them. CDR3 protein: CASSSDVNRYGYTF. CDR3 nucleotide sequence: TGTGCCAGCAGCTCGGACGTAAATCGCTATGGCTACACCTTC. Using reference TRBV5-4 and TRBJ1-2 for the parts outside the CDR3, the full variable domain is ETGVTQSPTHLIKTRGQQVTLRCSSQSGHNTVSWYQQALGQGPQFIFQYYREEENGRGNFPPRFSGLQFPNYSSELNVNALELDDSALYLCASSSDVNRYGYTFGSGTRLTVV.

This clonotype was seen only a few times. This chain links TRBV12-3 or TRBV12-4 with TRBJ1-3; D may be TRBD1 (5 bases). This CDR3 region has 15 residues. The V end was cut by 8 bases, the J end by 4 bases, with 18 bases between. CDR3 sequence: CASGALGQLGNTIYF. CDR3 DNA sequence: TGTGCCAGCGGGGCTCTGGGGCAACTCGGAAACACCATATATTTT.

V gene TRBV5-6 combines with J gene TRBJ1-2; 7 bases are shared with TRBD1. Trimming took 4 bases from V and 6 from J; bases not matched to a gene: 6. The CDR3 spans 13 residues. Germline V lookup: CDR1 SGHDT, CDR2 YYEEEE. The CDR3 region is CASSQGQSNGYTF. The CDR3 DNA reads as TGTGCCAGCAGCCAGGGACAGTCAAATGGCTACACCTTC.

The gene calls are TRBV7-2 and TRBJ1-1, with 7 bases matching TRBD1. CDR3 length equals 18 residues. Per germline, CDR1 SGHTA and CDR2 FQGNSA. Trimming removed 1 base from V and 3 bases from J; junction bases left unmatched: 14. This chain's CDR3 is CASSLGFGNRGMDTEAFF. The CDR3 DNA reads TGTGCCAGCAGCTTAGGGTTCGGGAACAGGGGAATGGACACTGAAGCTTTCTTT.

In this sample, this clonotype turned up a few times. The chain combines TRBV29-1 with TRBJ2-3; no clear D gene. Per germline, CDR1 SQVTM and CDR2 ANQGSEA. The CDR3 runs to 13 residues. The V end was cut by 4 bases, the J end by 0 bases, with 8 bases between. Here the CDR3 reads CSVGPRSTDTQYF. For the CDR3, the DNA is TGCAGCGTTGGCCCCCGGAGCACAGATACGCAGTATTTT.

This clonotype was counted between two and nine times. The CDR3 protein is CAISEIKTGGLTSTDTQYF. CDR3 DNA: TGTGCCATCAGTGAGATCAAGACAGGGGGGTTGACTAGCACAGATACGCAGTATTTT. The genes are TRBV10-3 and TRBJ2-3, with TRBD1 identical over 9 bases. CDR3 length: 19 residues. Germline CDR1 reads ENHRY; CDR2 reads SYGVKD. V dropped 2 bases and J dropped 0; count of bases not matched to a gene: 12.

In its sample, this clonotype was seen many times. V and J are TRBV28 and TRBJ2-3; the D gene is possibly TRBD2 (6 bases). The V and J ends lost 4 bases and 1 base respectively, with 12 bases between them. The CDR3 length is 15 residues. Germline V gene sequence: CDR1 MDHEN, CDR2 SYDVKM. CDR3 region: CASSSGGVGTDTQYF. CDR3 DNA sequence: TGTGCCAGCAGTTCCGGCGGGGTGGGCACAGATACGCAGTATTTT.

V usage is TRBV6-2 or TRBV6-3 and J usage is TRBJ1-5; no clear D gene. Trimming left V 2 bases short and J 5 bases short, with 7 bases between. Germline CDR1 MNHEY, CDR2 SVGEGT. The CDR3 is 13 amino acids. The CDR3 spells CASSYVQHQPQHF. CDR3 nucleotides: TGTGCCAGCAGTTACGTACAGCATCAGCCCCAGCATTTT.

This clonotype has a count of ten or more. CDR3 nucleotide sequence: TGCAGTGCTTATTTAGACAGGGCGAAGACCCAGTACTTC. Amino acid sequence: CSAYLDRAKTQYF. J is TRBJ2-5 and V is TRBV20-1; 7 bases align to TRBD1. V shed 5 bases and J 6 bases; nucleotides not matched to a gene: 9. Germline CDR1 reads DFQATT; CDR2 reads SNEGSKA (reference sequence). This CDR3 has 13 amino acids.

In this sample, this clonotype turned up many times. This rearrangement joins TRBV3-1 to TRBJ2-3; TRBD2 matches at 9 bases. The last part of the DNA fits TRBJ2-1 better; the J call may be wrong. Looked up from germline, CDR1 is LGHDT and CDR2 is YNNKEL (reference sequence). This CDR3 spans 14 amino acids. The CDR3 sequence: CASSQVAGGNEQFF. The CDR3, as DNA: TGTGCCAGCAGCCAAGTTGCGGGGGGGAATGAGCAGTTCTTC.

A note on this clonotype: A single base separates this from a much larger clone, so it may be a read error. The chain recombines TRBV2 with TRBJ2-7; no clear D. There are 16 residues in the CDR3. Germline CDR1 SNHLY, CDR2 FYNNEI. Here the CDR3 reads CASSEGRTSNSYERYF. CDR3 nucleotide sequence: TGTGCCAGCAGTGAAGGCAGGACGTCAAACTCCTACGAGCGGTACTTC.